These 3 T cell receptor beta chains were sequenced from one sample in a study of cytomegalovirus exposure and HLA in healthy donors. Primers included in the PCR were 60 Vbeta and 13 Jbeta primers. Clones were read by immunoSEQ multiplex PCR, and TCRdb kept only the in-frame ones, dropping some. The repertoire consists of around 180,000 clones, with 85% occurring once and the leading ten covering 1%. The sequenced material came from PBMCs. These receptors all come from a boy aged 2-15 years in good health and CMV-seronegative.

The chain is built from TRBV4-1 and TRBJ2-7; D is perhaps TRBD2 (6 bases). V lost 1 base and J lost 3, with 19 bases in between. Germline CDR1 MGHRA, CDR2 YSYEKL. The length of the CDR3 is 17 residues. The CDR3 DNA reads TGCGCCAGCAGCCAAGTTATCCGGAGGGGCTATCTCTACGAGCAGTACTTC. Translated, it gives CASSQVIRRGYLYEQYF.

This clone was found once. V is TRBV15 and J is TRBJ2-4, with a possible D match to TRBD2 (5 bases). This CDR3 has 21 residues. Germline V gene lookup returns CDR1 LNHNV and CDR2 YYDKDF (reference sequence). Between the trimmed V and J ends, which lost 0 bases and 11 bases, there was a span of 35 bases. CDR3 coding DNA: TGTGCCACCAGCAGAGAATATGAGGTCTATATAATTTCTTCCTGCCGGGGTTTTCAGTACTTC. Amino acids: CATSREYEVYIISSCRGFQYF.

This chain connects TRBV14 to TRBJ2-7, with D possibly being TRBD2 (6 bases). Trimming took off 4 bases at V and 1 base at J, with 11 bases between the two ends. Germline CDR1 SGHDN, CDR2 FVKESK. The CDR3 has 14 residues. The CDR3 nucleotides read TGTGCCAGCAGCCCGGAGGGGTTTTCCTACGAGCAGTACTTC. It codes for CASSPEGFSYEQYF. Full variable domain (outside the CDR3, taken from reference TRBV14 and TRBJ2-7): EAGVTQFPSHSVIEKGQTVTLRCDPISGHDNLYWYRRVMGKEIKFLLHFVKESKQDESGMPNNRFLAERTGGTYSTLKVQPAELEDSGVYFCASSPEGFSYEQYFGPGTRLTVT.